The T cell receptor beta chain described here comes from a study of T cells in Graves' hyperthyroidism and ophthalmopathy. Amplification targeted TCR beta CDR3 regions from RNA transcripts. First-round RT-PCR targeting the TCR CDR3 was performed with the HTBI primer set. Each CDR3 protein is one row after TCRdb ran MiXCR on the multiplex PCR reads. The sample carries nearly 250,000 distinct CDR3 sequences, over 15% recorded once. This clonotype turned up a few times. CDR3 size: 12 residues. V was pared by 3 bases and J by 6 bases, with 9 bases between. Germline lookup yields CDR1 WSHSY and CDR2 SAAADI.

The specimen sequenced was blood. V and J are TRBV10-2 and TRBJ2-7, with no clear D. This TCR was recovered from a woman in her late teens or twenties with Graves' ophthalmopathy. The CDR3 DNA follows: TGCGCCAGCAGTGACCTGGCGCTCGAGCAGTACTTC. Its protein is CASSDLALEQYF.